These 15 T cell receptor beta chains came from one sample sequenced in a study of blood T cell repertoires in COVID-19 (TCRdb year 2020). The method was the immunoSEQ multiplex PCR assay. TCRdb mirrors the immuneACCESS table, restricted to in-frame sequences. Some clones are absent from its copies; in checked studies, under half trace to an unresolved V gene, and the reason for the others is unknown. The sample records about 59,000 clones, about 80% of which are singletons. The top ten hold more than 3% of the sample. The sample comprised peripheral blood. The source is a man aged 55 to 70 with acute or convalescent COVID-19.

This chain uses TRBV24-1 with TRBJ2-1, with 9 positions matching TRBD2. V shed 7 bases and J 9 bases; nucleotides not matched to a gene: 12. Germline assignment: CDR1 KGHDR and CDR2 SFDVKD. This CDR3 contains 15 residues. CDR3 sequence reads: CATSPPGLAQGEQFF. In DNA, the CDR3 is TGTGCCACCAGCCCCCCGGGACTAGCTCAGGGTGAGCAGTTCTTC.

The V gene is TRBV5-1, the J gene TRBJ2-5; 11 bases are a match to TRBD2. This CDR3 is 18 amino acids long. Germline values: CDR1 SGHRS, CDR2 YFSETQ. V lost 0 bases, J lost 4 bases, and 11 bases stayed unmatched. Here the CDR3 reads CASSLEALAGGGGETQYF. The CDR3 DNA reads as TGCGCCAGCAGCTTGGAGGCGCTAGCGGGAGGAGGAGGAGAGACCCAGTACTTC.

This chain links TRBV29-1 with TRBJ2-7; tentatively, D is TRBD2 (6 bases). V lost 4 bases and J 3 bases, leaving 7 bases between the germline ends. The CDR3 loop spans 11 amino acids. Per the germline V gene, CDR1 is SQVTM and CDR2 is ANQGSEA. The CDR3 DNA is TGCAGCGTTGGGGGGGTCTACGAGCAGTACTTC. Its translation: CSVGGVYEQYF.

This chain links TRBV29-1 with TRBJ2-1, with D perhaps TRBD2 (7 bases). Trimming took off 0 bases at V and 9 bases at J, with 15 bases between the two ends. CDR3 length equals 14 residues. Germline V gives CDR1 SQVTM, CDR2 ANQGSEA. The CDR3 bases are TGCAGCGTTGAAGACCCGCGGGGGCGTAGTGAGCAGTTCTTC. The encoded protein is CSVEDPRGRSEQFF.

CDR3 in amino acids: CAWSPLGNTIYF. Here the CDR3 DNA reads TGTGCCTGGAGCCCCCTAGGTAACACCATATATTTT. V is TRBV30 and J is TRBJ1-3, with D unclear. This CDR3 spans 12 amino acids. V lost 3 bases and J 7 bases, leaving 10 bases between the germline ends. Germline-derived CDR1 and CDR2 are GTSNPN and SVGIG (reference sequence).

V is TRBV9 and J is TRBJ2-2; weak D call: TRBD1 (6 bases). The CDR3 has 13 amino acids. Trimming shortened V by 6 bases and J by 7 bases, and 13 bases separated the two germline ends. CDR1 and CDR2 from the germline V gene are SGDLS and YYNGEE. The CDR3 sequence: CASTIGGDGELFF. The CDR3 DNA sequence: TGTGCCAGCACCATTGGGGGCGACGGGGAGCTGTTTTTT.

The CDR3 here is CATSDPRDRGQPQHF. The CDR3 DNA reads as TGTGCCACCAGTGACCCCCGGGACAGGGGTCAGCCCCAGCATTTT. This sequence joins TRBV24-1 and TRBJ1-5; TRBD1 matches 10 bases. The junction had 5 bases not matched to a gene; V was cut back by 4 bases and J by 6 bases. In germline, CDR1 is KGHDR, CDR2 SFDVKD. This CDR3 region has 15 residues.

The chain carries TRBV7-9 and TRBJ2-7; maybe TRBD2 (5 bases). The CDR3 consists of 16 residues. With 5 bases removed from V and 3 bases from J, the gap between germline ends came to 20 bases. In germline, CDR1 is SEHNR, CDR2 FQNEAQ (reference sequence). The CDR3 DNA is TGTGCCAGCAGCCGATACTCGGGCCCCGAGGGCTACGAGCAGTACTTC. It is translated as CASSRYSGPEGYEQYF.

The chain has TRBV7-2 and TRBJ2-3; 16 positions match TRBD2. The CDR3 runs to 19 residues. The V and J ends lost 2 bases and 0 bases, in that order; junction bases with no gene match: 5. Per the germline V gene, CDR1 is SGHTA and CDR2 is FQGNSA. DNA for the CDR3: TGTGCCAGCAGCTTATCCCCGGGACTAGCGGGAGGGAGCACAGATACGCAGTATTTT. It is translated as CASSLSPGLAGGSTDTQYF.

The chain has TRBV29-1 and TRBJ2-7; TRBD2 agrees at 9 bases. The V gene's germline CDR1 is SQVTM and CDR2 ANQGSEA. The CDR3 extends over 14 amino acids. V shed 4 bases, J shed 7 bases, and the junction held 11 bases outside the gene matches. The chain's CDR3 is CSVAAGGPTGEQYF. The CDR3 DNA reads as TGCAGCGTTGCAGCGGGAGGACCAACAGGAGAGCAGTACTTC.

The chain combines TRBV5-4 with TRBJ1-1; 7 bases fit TRBD1. The V segment lost 6 bases and the J segment 7 bases; nucleotides outside the gene matches: 12. Germline V lookup: CDR1 SGHNT, CDR2 YYREEE (reference sequence). There are 14 residues in the CDR3. As DNA, the CDR3 is TGTGCCAGCAACGTAGGGACAGCGGGCCGTGAAGCTTTCTTT. This translates into CASNVGTAGREAFF. The complete variable domain, with remaining parts taken from reference TRBV5-4 and TRBJ1-1, reads ETGVTQSPTHLIKTRGQQVTLRCSSQSGHNTVSWYQQALGQGPQFIFQYYREEENGRGNFPPRFSGLQFPNYSSELNVNALELDDSALYLCASNVGTAGREAFFGQGTRLTVV.

The rearrangement uses TRBV6-5 and TRBJ1-4; 7 bases fit TRBD1. Germline trimming cut 6 bases from V and 8 bases from J; bases unmatched to any gene: 9. The germline V gene encodes CDR1 MNHEY and CDR2 SVGAGI. The CDR3 totals 14 residues. DNA of the CDR3: TGTGCCAGCAGAGAGACAGGGTCGAACGAAAAACTGTTTTTT. Its translation: CASRETGSNEKLFF.

The chain couples TRBV2 to TRBJ2-1; 8 bases map to TRBD2. The CDR3 consists of 15 residues. V dropped 4 bases and J dropped 7; count of bases not matched to a gene: 9. Germline V gene sequence: CDR1 SNHLY, CDR2 FYNNEI. The CDR3 is CASSGLVAGPNEQFF. CDR3 DNA sequence: TGTGCCAGCAGTGGTTTGGTAGCGGGGCCGAATGAGCAGTTCTTC.

V usage is TRBV5-1 and J usage is TRBJ2-2; TRBD2 agrees at 9 bases. Looked up from germline, CDR1 is SGHRS and CDR2 is YFSETQ. V was clipped by 4 bases and J by 8 bases; unmatched bases: 9. The CDR3 totals 15 residues. CDR3 coding DNA: TGCGCCAGCAGCGGTAGCGGGAGAAGGTCGGGGGAGCTGTTTTTT. It specifies CASSGSGRRSGELFF.

The rearrangement uses TRBV10-3 and TRBJ1-1; TRBD1 might be the D (5 bases). The CDR3 has 14 residues. CDR1 is ENHRY and CDR2 is SYGVKD in the germline V gene. Trimming shortened V by 7 bases and J by 0 bases, and 12 bases separated the two germline ends. CDR3: CAIKRQSMNTEAFF. The CDR3 DNA reads TGTGCCATCAAACGACAGTCAATGAACACTGAAGCTTTCTTT.